Listed here are 4 T cell receptor beta chains from one sample, sequenced in a study of blood T cell repertoires in COVID-19. The data were produced by immunoSEQ multiplex PCR, yet TCRdb's version contains in-frame clones alone and is incomplete. This sample yields around 86,000 clones, of which around 87% are seen a single time; roughly 6.8% belongs to the top ten. Sequencing was performed on peripheral blood. These receptors all come from a human donor with acute or convalescent COVID-19. The donor label of this sample is uncertain.

This chain connects TRBV5-1 to TRBJ1-1; TRBD1 agrees at 7 bases. J lost 3 bases, V lost 4 bases, and 9 bases had no gene match. Germline CDR1 and CDR2: SGHRS and YFSETQ. This CDR3 is built from 15 residues. The CDR3 sequence is CASSKTGTADTEAFF. The CDR3 nucleotides read TGCGCCAGCAGCAAAACCGGGACAGCTGACACTGAAGCTTTCTTT.

The count of this clone is one. The chain has TRBV6-4 and TRBJ2-2; TRBD2 aligns across 10 bases. The germline gives CDR1 MRHNA, CDR2 SNTAGT. V lost 11 bases and J lost 3; bases outside the gene matches: 9. The CDR3 sequence is 15 residues long. The CDR3 protein is CAGTLAGAHTGELFF. DNA for the CDR3: TGTGCCGGCACGCTAGCGGGGGCCCACACCGGGGAGCTGTTTTTT.

This clone was observed a single time. The CDR3 here is CASSPTGLPGTYEQYF. The CDR3 DNA is TGTGCCAGCAGCCCCACCGGACTCCCTGGCACCTACGAGCAGTACTTC. The genes are TRBV7-9 and TRBJ2-7, with D perhaps matching TRBD2 (5 bases). V lost 5 bases, J lost 2 bases, and 19 bases lay in between. CDR1 and CDR2 (germline): SEHNR, FQNEAQ (reference sequence). The CDR3 totals 16 residues. The whole variable domain, filled in from reference TRBV7-9 and TRBJ2-7, reads DTGVSQNPRHKITKRGQNVTFRCDPISEHNRLYWYRQTLGQGPEFLTYFQNEAQLEKSRLLSDRFSAERPKGSFSTLEIQRTEQGDSAMYLCASSPTGLPGTYEQYFGPGTRLTVT.

This clone occurred a few times. The CDR3 DNA sequence: TGTGCCAGCAGTGCCCGGGGGGGGTTCGGGCCCCAGCATTTT. The encoded protein is CASSARGGFGPQHF. The chain is built from TRBV2 and TRBJ1-5, with D perhaps TRBD1 (5 bases). The CDR3 loop spans 14 amino acids. CDR1 and CDR2 from the germline V gene are SNHLY and FYNNEI. V was pared by 4 bases and J by 9 bases, with 16 bases between. Together with reference TRBV2 and TRBJ1-5, the CDR3 gives the full variable domain: EPEVTQTPSHQVTQMGQEVILRCVPISNHLYFYWYRQILGQKVEFLVSFYNNEISEKSEIFDDQFSVERPDGSNFTLKIRSTKLEDSAMYFCASSARGGFGPQHFGDGTRLSIL.